One and the same sample provided the 10 T cell receptor beta chains below, sequenced in a study of blood T cell repertoires in COVID-19. The assay was immunoSEQ multiplex PCR, and TCRdb's table has in-frame clones only and misses some. Among more than 200,000 clones listed, roughly 80% were seen once. What was sequenced was peripheral blood. Every receptor here comes from a man older than 75 with acute or convalescent COVID-19.

This clone was counted a single time. The rearrangement links TRBV9 to TRBJ2-3; 9 positions match TRBD1. The CDR3 consists of 17 residues. Germline values: CDR1 SGDLS, CDR2 YYNGEE. The V gene end was trimmed by 4 bases and the J gene end by 4 bases; junction bases not matched to a gene: 13. The CDR3 spells CASSSMGTGSLADTQYF. The CDR3 bases are TGTGCCAGCAGCTCGATGGGGACAGGGTCTTTAGCAGATACGCAGTATTTT. Full variable domain (outside the CDR3, taken from reference TRBV9 and TRBJ2-3): DSGVTQTPKHLITATGQRVTLRCSPRSGDLSVYWYQQSLDQGLQFLIQYYNGEERAKGNILERFSAQQFPDLHSELNLSSLELGDSALYFCASSSMGTGSLADTQYFGPGTRLTVL.

V and J are TRBV5-1 and TRBJ2-1, with TRBD1 identical over 7 bases. After removal of 4 bases from V and 4 bases from J, the junction contained 11 bases not matched to a gene. Germline CDR1 and CDR2: SGHRS and YFSETQ. This CDR3 comprises 16 residues. The CDR3 loop reads CASSPDRDSVYNEQFF. As DNA, the CDR3 is TGCGCCAGCAGCCCGGACCGGGACAGCGTTTACAATGAGCAGTTCTTC.

This clone was seen a single time. The genes are TRBV18 and TRBJ2-7; 8 bases line up with TRBD1. With 4 bases clipped from V and 5 bases from J, the junction kept 7 bases outside the gene matches. Germline CDR1 and CDR2: KGHSH and LQKENI. There are 14 residues in the CDR3. The CDR3 protein is CASSRSTGEDEQYF. The CDR3 DNA is TGTGCCAGCTCACGATCGACAGGGGAGGACGAGCAGTACTTC.

This clone has more than one count but fewer than ten. This sequence joins TRBV11-2 and TRBJ2-7, with TRBD2 matching 9 bases. V trimming: 5 bases; J trimming: 2 bases; junction bases outside the gene matches: 7. CDR1 is SGHAT and CDR2 is FQNNGV in the germline V gene. CDR3 length: 15 amino acids. The CDR3 sequence: CASSPSSGTPYEQYF. The CDR3, as DNA: TGTGCCAGCAGCCCTTCTAGCGGGACCCCCTACGAGCAGTACTTC.

This chain uses TRBV10-3 with TRBJ2-3, with 9 positions matching TRBD1. The CDR3 consists of 16 residues. With 5 bases clipped from V and 0 bases from J, the junction kept 6 bases outside the gene matches. CDR1 is ENHRY and CDR2 is SYGVKD in the germline V gene. The CDR3 loop is CAISQQGAASTDTQYF. As DNA, the CDR3 is TGTGCCATCAGTCAACAGGGGGCTGCTAGCACAGATACGCAGTATTTT.

This clone has only one observation. This chain joins TRBV27 and TRBJ1-1; D unclear. Germline V CDR1 and CDR2: MNHEY, SMNVEV (reference sequence). The CDR3 is made up of 13 amino acids. The V and J ends lost 10 bases and 0 bases respectively, with 12 bases between them. This CDR3 is CATQATMNTEAFF. The CDR3 bases are TGTGCCACCCAAGCGACTATGAACACTGAAGCTTTCTTT.

The chain recombines TRBV4-1 with TRBJ2-7; TRBD1 aligns across 8 bases. The CDR3 spans 16 residues. Germline CDR1 reads MGHRA; CDR2 reads YSYEKL. J gave up 3 bases and V 1 base, and 8 bases lay outside the gene matches. In nucleotides, the CDR3 is TGCGCCAGCAGCCAAGCCCGACAGGGGTCGGGCTACGAGCAGTACTTC. It is translated as CASSQARQGSGYEQYF.

V usage is TRBV19 and J usage is TRBJ1-5, with a possible D match to TRBD1 (6 bases). V was pared by 6 bases and J by 3 bases, with 15 bases between. The CDR3 covers 15 residues. The V gene's germline CDR1 is LNHDA and CDR2 SQIVND (reference sequence). In nucleotides, the CDR3 is TGTGCCAGTAGCGAGAGGGGGGGGATCAATCAGCCCCAGCATTTT. This sequence encodes CASSERGGINQPQHF.

This clone was recorded once. The chain carries TRBV5-1 and TRBJ2-1; 12 positions match TRBD2. Looked up from germline, CDR1 is SGHRS and CDR2 is YFSETQ. The V segment lost 1 base and the J segment 9 bases; nucleotides outside the gene matches: 11. CDR3 length: 17 residues. The CDR3 sequence is CASSLLTSGRGDSEQFF. The DNA for the CDR3 is TGCGCCAGCAGCTTGTTGACTAGCGGGAGAGGAGATAGTGAGCAGTTCTTC.

The chain carries TRBV7-9 and TRBJ2-7, with 8 bases identical to TRBD1. The CDR3 length is 18 residues. CDR1 and CDR2 from the germline V gene are SEHNR and FQNEAQ (reference sequence). V trimming: 2 bases; J trimming: 1 base; junction bases outside the gene matches: 13. This CDR3 is CASSLSKGQVRRSYEQYF. Written as DNA, the CDR3 is TGTGCCAGCAGCTTATCGAAGGGACAGGTCAGAAGGTCCTACGAGCAGTACTTC.